The 4 T cell receptor beta chains listed next were all sequenced from one sample in a study of spatial heterogeneity in lung cancer. Noted time point: sample taken at primary tumor resection. Tumor, nontumor lung or frozen PBMC supplied whole RNA that was sequenced unsorted. TCRdb analysed the 5' RACE reads with MiXCR anew, one entry per CDR3 protein. The table records 49,000 or so distinct CDR3 sequences, 12% of them present only once. Sequencing was performed on PBMCs, taken at surgery. These receptor sequences come from a female donor with early-stage non-small cell lung cancer.

In this sample, this clonotype turned up many times. The gene calls are TRBV5-6 and TRBJ2-1; 9 bases fit TRBD1. V shed 4 bases and J 5 bases; nucleotides not matched to a gene: 4. CDR1 and CDR2 from the germline V gene are SGHDT and YYEEEE. CDR3 length: 14 residues. The CDR3 spells CASSRQGVNNEQFF. The CDR3 bases are TGTGCCAGCAGCCGACAGGGGGTGAACAATGAGCAGTTCTTC.

The chain is built from TRBV6-5 and TRBJ1-2, with a possible D match to TRBD1 (6 bases). Trimming removed 0 bases at V and 2 bases at J, with 10 bases between. The CDR3 runs to 15 residues. Germline lookup yields CDR1 MNHEY and CDR2 SVGAGI. The chain's CDR3 is CASSYSAGANYGYTF. The DNA of the CDR3 is TGTGCCAGCAGTTACTCGGCAGGGGCGAACTATGGCTACACCTTC.

In this sample, this clonotype turned up many times. J is TRBJ1-1 and V is TRBV7-6; 7 bases match TRBD1. This CDR3 contains 13 residues. The ends lost 5 bases at V and 4 bases at J; junction bases unmatched: 4. Looked up from germline, CDR1 is SGHVS and CDR2 is FNYEAQ. The CDR3 reads CASSPSGGTEAFF. The CDR3 DNA follows: TGTGCCAGCAGCCCCTCAGGGGGCACTGAAGCTTTCTTT.

This clonotype was counted a few times. The rearrangement joins TRBV7-2 to TRBJ2-4, with TRBD1 as a possible D gene (6 bases). The CDR3 sequence is 14 residues long. Trimming stripped 7 bases from V and 0 bases from J, with 10 bases between. Germline V gene sequence: CDR1 SGHTA, CDR2 FQGNSA. CDR3 loop: CASKGDIAKNIQYF. The CDR3 DNA is TGTGCCAGCAAGGGGGATATAGCCAAAAACATTCAGTACTTC. Using reference TRBV7-2 and TRBJ2-4 for the parts outside the CDR3, the full variable domain is GAGVSQSPSNKVTEKGKDVELRCDPISGHTALYWYRQSLGQGLEFLIYFQGNSAPDKSGLPSDRFSAERTGGSVSTLTIQRTQQEDSAVYLCASKGDIAKNIQYFGAGTRLSVL.